This T cell receptor (beta chain) emerged from a study of T cell responses to AZD1222 COVID-19 vaccine (TCRdb year 2021). About the investigation overall: TCR sequencing covered some 240 trial participants: approximately 200 given two doses of AZD1222 and some 25 given two doses of MenACWY control vaccine. Enrollment into the trials was organized by age into subgroups of 18-55, 56-69 and 70-plus years, and those subgroups contained roughly 150, 30 and 60 TCR-sequenced participants, respectively. Summary of the overall study and its limitations: Most participants were white British and females outnumbered males, and the authors suggested that clonal diversity may have been underestimated. Epitopes outside the regions mutated in the B.1.351 and B.1.1.7 variants were reportedly recognized by nearly half of the unique spike-specific TCRs. After two AZD1222 doses, both the breadth and the depth of spike-specific TCRs were significantly higher than at day 0 and than in MenACWY recipients. In the small 56-69-year group, the increase in depth fell short of significance, most likely because of low power. No day 14 peak-response samples were available, so repertoires were characterized only after the peak T cell response. The whole spike protein was spanned by vaccine-associated CD4 TCRs, and dominant responses were seen in regions 160-218 and 743-854. Conclusions about previously exposed vaccinees were limited because only a handful of AZD1222 recipients were SARS-CoV-2 seropositive at baseline.

CDR1 and CDR2, looked up from the germline V gene (reference sequence), are SEHNR and FQNEAQ. Including cysteine and phenylalanine, the CDR3 has 15 amino acids. The only DNA kept is the CDR3, 45 bases in frame from the first base. The junction shows trimming of 0 bases on V and 6 bases on J, plus 12 bases between the germline ends. The CDR3 regions of human TCRbeta chains were analyzed by immunosequencing. The study's own analysis went as follows. Repertoire TCRs were matched against a reference library of SARS-CoV-2-specific TCRs generated with the MIRA antigen-specificity platform. Breadth was defined as the fraction of unique TCRs that were SARS-CoV-2-associated. Depth was defined as the fraction of total T cells that were SARS-CoV-2-associated. Each spike-specific TCR was assigned to its reactive spike region and to a CD4 or CD8 class using the MIRA data. Log10-transformed breadth and depth values were compared by one-way ANOVA with Sidak's multiple comparisons tests. Sourced from immuneACCESS, this table was stored by TCRdb with only in-frame sequences that have V and J called. A share of the clones is absent; for the studies checked, an unresolved V gene accounts for under half, and the remainder has no known explanation. That table furnishes V, J and clone size, whereas the DNA furnished D and trimming. Within this sample are some 120,000 clones, with roughly 89% of them counted one time only. The ten largest make up 11% of the sample.

With regard to this clone: Its antigen is not yet known. Base qualities were left out, and no much larger clone turns up one base away.

The time point label corresponds to: baseline before first vaccination. The treatment or condition label of this sample denotes: meningococcal conjugate vaccine given as trial control. Samples from vaccinated people were obtained from the UK trials COV001 and COV002, which included a single-blind randomized controlled phase 2/3 trial of AZD1222 (ChAdOx1 nCoV-19) in healthy adults. For TCRbeta chain sequencing, PBMC samples were collected from trial participants at day 0 and at day 28 after the second dose. The source was peripheral blood, collected on day 0 of MenACWY control vaccination. The source is an adult in good health. The sequence joins TRBV7-9 to TRBJ1-5; the D gene is perhaps TRBD1, on 5 matching bases. The sequenced DNA: TGTGCCAGCAGCTTAGCGGGGGGGTCGCCTCAGCCCCAGCATTTT. It encodes CASSLAGGSPQPQHF. Joined to the reference TRBV7-9 and TRBJ1-5 proteins, this CDR3 gives the full variable domain: DTGVSQNPRHKITKRGQNVTFRCDPISEHNRLYWYRQTLGQGPEFLTYFQNEAQLEKSRLLSDRFSAERPKGSFSTLEIQRTEQGDSAMYLCASSLAGGSPQPQHFGDGTRLSIL.